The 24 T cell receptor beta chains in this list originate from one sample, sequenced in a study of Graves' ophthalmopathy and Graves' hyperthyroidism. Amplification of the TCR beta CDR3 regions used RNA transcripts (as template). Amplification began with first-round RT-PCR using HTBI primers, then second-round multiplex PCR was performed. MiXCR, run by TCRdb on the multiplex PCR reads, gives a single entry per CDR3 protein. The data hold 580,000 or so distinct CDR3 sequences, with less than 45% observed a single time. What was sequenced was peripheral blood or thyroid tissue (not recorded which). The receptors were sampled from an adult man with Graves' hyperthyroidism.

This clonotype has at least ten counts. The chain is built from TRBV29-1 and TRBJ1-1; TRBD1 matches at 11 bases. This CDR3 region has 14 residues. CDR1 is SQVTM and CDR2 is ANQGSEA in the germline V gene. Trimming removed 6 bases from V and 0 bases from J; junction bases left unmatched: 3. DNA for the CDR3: TGCAGCGTGGGGACAGGGGGGATGAACACTGAAGCTTTCTTT. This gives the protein CSVGTGGMNTEAFF.

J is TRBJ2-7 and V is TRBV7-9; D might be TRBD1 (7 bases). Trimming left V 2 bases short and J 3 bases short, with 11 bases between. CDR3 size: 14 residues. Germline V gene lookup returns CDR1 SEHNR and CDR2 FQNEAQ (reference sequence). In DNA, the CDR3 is TGTGCCAGCAGCTTAAGCAGGGGGGACTACGAGCAGTACTTC. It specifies CASSLSRGDYEQYF.

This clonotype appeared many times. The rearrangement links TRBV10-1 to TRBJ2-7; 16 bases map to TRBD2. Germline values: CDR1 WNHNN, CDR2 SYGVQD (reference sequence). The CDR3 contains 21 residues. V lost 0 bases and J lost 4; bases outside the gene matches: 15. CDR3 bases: TGCGCCAGCAGTGAGTCGGGATGCCAGGGACTAGCGGGAGGGGTTTATTACGAGCAGTACTTC. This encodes CASSESGCQGLAGGVYYEQYF.

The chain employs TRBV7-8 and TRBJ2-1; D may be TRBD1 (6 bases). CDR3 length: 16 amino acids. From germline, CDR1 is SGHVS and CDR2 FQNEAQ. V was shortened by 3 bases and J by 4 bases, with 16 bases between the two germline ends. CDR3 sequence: CASSFVPTGAYNEQFF. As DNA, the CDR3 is TGTGCCAGCAGCTTTGTCCCGACAGGAGCATACAATGAGCAGTTCTTC.

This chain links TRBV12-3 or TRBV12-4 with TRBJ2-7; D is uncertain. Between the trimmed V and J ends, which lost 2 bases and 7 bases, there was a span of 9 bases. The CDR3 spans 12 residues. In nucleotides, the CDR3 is TGTGCCAGCAGTTTACTAGTAGAGGAGCAGTACTTC. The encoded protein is CASSLLVEEQYF.

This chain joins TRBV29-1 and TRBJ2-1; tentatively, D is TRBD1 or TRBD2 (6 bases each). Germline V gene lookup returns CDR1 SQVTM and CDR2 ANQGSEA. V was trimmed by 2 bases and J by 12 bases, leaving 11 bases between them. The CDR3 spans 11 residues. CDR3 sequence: CSVEIGGGQFF. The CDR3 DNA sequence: TGCAGCGTTGAAATTGGAGGGGGGCAGTTCTTC.

In nucleotides, the CDR3 is TGTGCCAGCCTCTACCCCGGGACTCGGAATAGCAATCAGCCCCAGCATTTT. Translating it yields CASLYPGTRNSNQPQHF. The gene calls are TRBV7-8 and TRBJ1-5, with D possibly being TRBD1 (5 bases). Germline V gene data show CDR1 as SGHVS and CDR2 as FQNEAQ. V lost 8 bases to trimming and J lost 0 bases, with 20 bases between them. The CDR3 has 17 amino acids.

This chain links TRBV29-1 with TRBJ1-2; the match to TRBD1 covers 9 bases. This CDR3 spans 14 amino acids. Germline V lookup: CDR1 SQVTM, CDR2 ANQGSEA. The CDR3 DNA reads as TGCAGTGGGAGGACAGGGGCGTTGAACTATGGCTACACCTTC. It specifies CSGRTGALNYGYTF.

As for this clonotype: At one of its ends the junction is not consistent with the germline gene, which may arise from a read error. This CDR3 reads CASSLGTGGYKNIQYF. In nucleotides, the CDR3 is TGTGCCAGCAGCTTGGGGACAGGGGGTTACAAAAACATTCAGTACTTC. The chain combines TRBV5-1 with TRBJ2-7; 11 nucleotides agree with TRBD1. The tail of the sequence fits TRBJ2-4 better, so the J call may be wrong. CDR1 and CDR2 from the germline V gene are SGHRS and YFSETQ. This CDR3 region has 16 residues.

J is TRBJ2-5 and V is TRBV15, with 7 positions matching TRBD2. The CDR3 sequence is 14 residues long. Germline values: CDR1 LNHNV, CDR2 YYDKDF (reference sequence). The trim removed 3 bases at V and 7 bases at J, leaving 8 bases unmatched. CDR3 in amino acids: CATSRTAGKVTQYF. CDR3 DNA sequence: TGTGCCACCAGCAGGACAGCGGGGAAGGTGACCCAGTACTTC.

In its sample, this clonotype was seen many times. The CDR3 is CASSLEAAGYGYTF. The CDR3 DNA sequence: TGCGCCAGCAGCTTGGAGGCGGCAGGCTATGGCTACACCTTC. The rearrangement links TRBV5-1 to TRBJ1-2; no reliable D call. The CDR3 contains 14 residues. V lost 0 bases and J 4 bases, leaving 10 bases between the germline ends. The germline V gene has CDR1 SGHRS and CDR2 YFSETQ. The whole variable domain, filled in from reference TRBV5-1 and TRBJ1-2, reads KAGVTQTPRYLIKTRGQQVTLSCSPISGHRSVSWYQQTPGQGLQFLFEYFSETQRNKGNFPGRFSGRQFSNSRSEMNVSTLELGDSALYLCASSLEAAGYGYTFGSGTRLTVV.

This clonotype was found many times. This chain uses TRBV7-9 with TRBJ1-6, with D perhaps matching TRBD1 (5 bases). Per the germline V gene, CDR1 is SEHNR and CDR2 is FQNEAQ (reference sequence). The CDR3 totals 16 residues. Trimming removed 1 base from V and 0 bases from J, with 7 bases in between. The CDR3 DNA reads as TGTGCCAGCAGCTTAGGGGGGAGCTCCTATAATTCACCCCTCCACTTT. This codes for CASSLGGSSYNSPLHF.

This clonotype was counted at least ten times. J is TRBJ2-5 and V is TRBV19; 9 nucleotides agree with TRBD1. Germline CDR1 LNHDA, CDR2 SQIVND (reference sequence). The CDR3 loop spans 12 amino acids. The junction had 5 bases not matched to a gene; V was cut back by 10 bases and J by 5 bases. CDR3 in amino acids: CATSTGGETQYF. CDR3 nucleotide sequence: TGTGCCACTTCGACAGGGGGGGAGACCCAGTACTTC.

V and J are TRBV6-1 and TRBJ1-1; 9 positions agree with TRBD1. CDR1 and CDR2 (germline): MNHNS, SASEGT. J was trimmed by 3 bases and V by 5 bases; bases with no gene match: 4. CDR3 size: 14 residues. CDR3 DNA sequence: TGTGCCAGCAGTTCCCGGACAGGGGACACTGAAGCTTTCTTT. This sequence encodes CASSSRTGDTEAFF.

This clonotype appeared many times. Here the CDR3 DNA reads TGTGCCAGCAGTTTAACGGCTTACGGCTCCTACGAGCAGTACTTC. Translated: CASSLTAYGSYEQYF. The chain has TRBV12-3 or TRBV12-4 and TRBJ2-7; D gene unclear. The CDR3 runs to 15 residues. V lost 2 bases and J lost 0, with 11 bases in between.

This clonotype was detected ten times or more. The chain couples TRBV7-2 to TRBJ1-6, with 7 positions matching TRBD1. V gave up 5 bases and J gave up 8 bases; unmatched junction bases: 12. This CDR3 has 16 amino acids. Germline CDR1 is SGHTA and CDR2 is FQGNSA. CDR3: CASSPTTGIRDSPLHF. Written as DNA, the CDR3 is TGTGCCAGCAGCCCGACGACAGGGATTCGCGATTCACCCCTCCACTTT.

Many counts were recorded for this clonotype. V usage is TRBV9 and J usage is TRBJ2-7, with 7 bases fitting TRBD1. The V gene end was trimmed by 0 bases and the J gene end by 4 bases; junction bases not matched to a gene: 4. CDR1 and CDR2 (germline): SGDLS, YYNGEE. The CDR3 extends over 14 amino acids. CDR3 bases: TGTGCCAGCAGCGTAGGAGGGACAGCGTACGAGCAGTACTTC. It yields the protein CASSVGGTAYEQYF.

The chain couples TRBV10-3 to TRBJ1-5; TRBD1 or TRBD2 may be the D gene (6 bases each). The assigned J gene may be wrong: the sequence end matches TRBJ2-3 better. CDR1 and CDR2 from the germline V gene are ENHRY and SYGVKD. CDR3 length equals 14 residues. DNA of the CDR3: TGTGCCATCAGTGACGGGGGCGGCGCAGATACGCAGTATTTT. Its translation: CAISDGGGADTQYF.

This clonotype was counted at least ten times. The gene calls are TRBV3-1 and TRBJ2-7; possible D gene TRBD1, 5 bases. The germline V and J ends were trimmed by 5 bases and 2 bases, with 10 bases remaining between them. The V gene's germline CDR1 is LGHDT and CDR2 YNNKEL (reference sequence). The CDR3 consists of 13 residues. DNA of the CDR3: TGTGCCAGCAGCTCGACAGCTGCCTACGAGCAGTACTTC. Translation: CASSSTAAYEQYF.

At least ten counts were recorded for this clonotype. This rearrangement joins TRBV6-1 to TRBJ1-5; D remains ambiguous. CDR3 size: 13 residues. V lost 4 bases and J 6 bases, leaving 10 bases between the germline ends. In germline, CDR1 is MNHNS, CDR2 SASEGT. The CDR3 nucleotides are TGTGCCAGCAGTGCACCACTGCTTCAGCCCCAGCATTTT. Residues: CASSAPLLQPQHF.

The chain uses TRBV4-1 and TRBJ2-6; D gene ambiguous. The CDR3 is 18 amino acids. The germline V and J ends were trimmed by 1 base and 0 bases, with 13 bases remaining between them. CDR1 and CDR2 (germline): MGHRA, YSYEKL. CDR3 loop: CASSQGSTVYSGANVLTF. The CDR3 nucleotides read TGCGCCAGCAGCCAAGGTTCGACGGTATACTCTGGGGCCAACGTCCTGACTTTC.

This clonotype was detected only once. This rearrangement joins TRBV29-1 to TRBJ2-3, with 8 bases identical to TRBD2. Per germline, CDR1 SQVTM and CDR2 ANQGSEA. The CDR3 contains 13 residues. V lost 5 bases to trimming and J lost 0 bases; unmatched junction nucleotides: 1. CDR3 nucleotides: TGCAGCGTTCGGGAGGGTAGCACAGATACGCAGTATTTT. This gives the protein CSVREGSTDTQYF.

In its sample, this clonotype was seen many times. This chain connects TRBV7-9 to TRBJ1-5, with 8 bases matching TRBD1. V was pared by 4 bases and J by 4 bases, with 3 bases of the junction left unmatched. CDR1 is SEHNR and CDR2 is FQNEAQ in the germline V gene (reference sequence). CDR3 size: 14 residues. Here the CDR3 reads CASSSGTGNQPQHF. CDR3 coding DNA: TGTGCCAGCAGCTCCGGGACAGGTAATCAGCCCCAGCATTTT.

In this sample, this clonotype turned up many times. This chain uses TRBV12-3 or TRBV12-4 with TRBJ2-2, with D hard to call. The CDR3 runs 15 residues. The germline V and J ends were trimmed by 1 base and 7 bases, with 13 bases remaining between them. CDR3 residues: CASSLDVRVSGELFF. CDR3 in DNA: TGTGCCAGCAGTTTAGATGTCCGGGTCAGCGGGGAGCTGTTTTTT.